These T cell receptor beta chains were read from a single sample in a study of T cells in Graves' hyperthyroidism and ophthalmopathy. TCRdb independently ran MiXCR on the multiplex PCR reads; one entry per CDR3 protein. This table holds about 550,000 distinct CDR3 sequences, around 21% found once. The sample was blood. These receptors came from a man between 18 and 29 years old with Graves' hyperthyroidism. Each CDR3 is given with its conserved first and last residue. The D gene is left open where the match is weak. Some rows have no size entry. The others give once, few or many, or a class for an expanded clone.

d_call: -; v_call: TRBV6-5; j_call: TRBJ1-6; clone_size: few; cdr3_nt: TGTGCCAGCAGTTACAGGGGTGCGCCCTATAATTCACCCCTCCACTTT; cdr3_aa: CASSYRGAPYNSPLHF
d_call: TRBD2; v_call: TRBV27; j_call: TRBJ2-3; clone_size: few; cdr3_nt: TGTGCCAGCAGCCCCTTAGCGGGGGGAGGAACAGATACGCAGTATTTT; cdr3_aa: CASSPLAGGGTDTQYF
d_call: TRBD1; v_call: TRBV12-3/TRBV12-4; j_call: TRBJ2-7; clone_size: many; cdr3_nt: TGTGCCAGCAGTCCCCAGACAGGGCCCGGCTCCTACGAGCAGTACTTC; cdr3_aa: CASSPQTGPGSYEQYF
d_call: -; v_call: TRBV6-5; j_call: TRBJ1-3; clone_size: -; cdr3_nt: TGTGCCAGCAGTTCCGTTGAAGGCATAACTGGAAACACCATATATTTT; cdr3_aa: CASSSVEGITGNTIYF
d_call: -; v_call: TRBV29-1; j_call: TRBJ1-2; clone_size: -; cdr3_nt: TGCAGCGTTGCTGACCGGGATTTTATCACCTTC; cdr3_aa: CSVADRDFITF
d_call: -; v_call: TRBV6-5; j_call: TRBJ1-2; clone_size: many; cdr3_nt: TGTGCCAGCAGACCGGGCCACTATGGCTACACCTTC; cdr3_aa: CASRPGHYGYTF
d_call: -; v_call: TRBV10-3; j_call: TRBJ1-1; clone_size: few; cdr3_nt: TGTGCCATCAGGGGCGAGAGTATGAACACTGAAGCTTTCTTT; cdr3_aa: CAIRGESMNTEAFF
d_call: TRBD1; v_call: TRBV4-2; j_call: TRBJ1-2; clone_size: few; cdr3_nt: TGTGCCAGCAGCCCTACTTACAGGGGGCAGGACTATGGCTACACCTTC; cdr3_aa: CASSPTYRGQDYGYTF
d_call: -; v_call: TRBV7-8; j_call: TRBJ1-2; clone_size: -; cdr3_nt: TGTGCCAGCAGCTACAACTCCCTGGTCGGTCTTGGCTACACCTTC; cdr3_aa: CASSYNSLVGLGYTF
d_call: -; v_call: TRBV6-5; j_call: TRBJ2-7; clone_size: many; cdr3_nt: TGTGCCAGCAGTTACTCAATAAACAGGGTTAGCTCCTACGAGCAGTACTTC; cdr3_aa: CASSYSINRVSSYEQYF
d_call: -; v_call: TRBV12-3/TRBV12-4; j_call: TRBJ2-7; clone_size: few; cdr3_nt: TGTGCCAGCAGGACCGGGATCGACGAGCAGTACTTC; cdr3_aa: CASRTGIDEQYF
d_call: -; v_call: TRBV28; j_call: TRBJ1-1; clone_size: many; cdr3_nt: TGTGCCAGCGGGGAGGGTATCACTGAAGCTTTCTTT; cdr3_aa: CASGEGITEAFF
d_call: -; v_call: TRBV6-1; j_call: TRBJ1-2; clone_size: many; cdr3_nt: TGTGCCACCCAGAGAGGGAGCTATGGCTACACCTTC; cdr3_aa: CATQRGSYGYTF
d_call: TRBD1; v_call: TRBV19; j_call: TRBJ2-7; clone_size: many; cdr3_nt: TGTGCCAGTCAAGACACCGGGACAGGGGGCTACGAGCAGTACTTC; cdr3_aa: CASQDTGTGGYEQYF
d_call: -; v_call: TRBV6-1; j_call: TRBJ1-2; clone_size: -; cdr3_nt: TGTGCCAGCAGGAAGGATCACTATGGCTACACCTTC; cdr3_aa: CASRKDHYGYTF
d_call: -; v_call: TRBV29-1; j_call: TRBJ1-5; clone_size: -; cdr3_nt: TGCAGCGTAAAGGACGGGAATCAGCCCCAGCATTTT; cdr3_aa: CSVKDGNQPQHF
d_call: -; v_call: TRBV6-1; j_call: TRBJ2-4; clone_size: few; cdr3_nt: TGTGCCAGCAAACCCCCCAATTCGGACATTCAGTACTTC; cdr3_aa: CASKPPNSDIQYF
d_call: TRBD1; v_call: TRBV29-1; j_call: TRBJ1-5; clone_size: many; cdr3_nt: TGCAGCGCCTACAGGGGATCTCAGCCCCAGCATTTT; cdr3_aa: CSAYRGSQPQHF
d_call: -; v_call: TRBV25-1; j_call: TRBJ2-7; clone_size: many; cdr3_nt: TGTGCCAGCAGTGAACCCTACGCCAGTAGCTCCTACGAGCAGTACTTC; cdr3_aa: CASSEPYASSSYEQYF